The 28 T cell receptor beta chains below were found in one sample sequenced in a study of beta chain features in type 1 diabetes. Overall study results and limits: Within each of all four CD4+ subsets, Type 1 diabetes patients had TCRB CDR3s that were moderately but significantly shorter.

Their antigen targets remain unknown. Of the isolated RNA, all was reverse transcribed, and so the sequenced material was expressed TCRB transcripts. The assay was immunoSEQ multiplex PCR, and TCRdb's table has in-frame clones only and misses some. The data show some 140,000 clones, approximately 10% seen once. Sequenced material: central memory CD4+ T cells from blood. The source is a man aged 25-45 years with type 1 diabetes.

This clone was picked up a small number of times. J is TRBJ2-7 and V is TRBV18; a possible D gene is TRBD1 (6 bases). The CDR3 has 14 residues. From germline, CDR1 is KGHSH and CDR2 LQKENI. The germline V and J ends were trimmed by 9 bases and 2 bases, with 17 bases remaining between them. CDR3 protein: CASAAGAQTYEQYF. The CDR3 coding sequence is TGTGCCAGTGCAGCAGGGGCCCAAACCTACGAGCAGTACTTC.

J is TRBJ1-2 and V is TRBV2, with D tentatively TRBD1 (5 bases). Looked up from germline, CDR1 is SNHLY and CDR2 is FYNNEI. This CDR3 has 13 residues. V dropped 3 bases and J dropped 6 bases, with 11 bases sitting between them. CDR3 residues: CASSDWGRNGYTF. The CDR3 nucleotides read TGTGCCAGCAGTGATTGGGGGAGGAATGGCTACACCTTC.

In regard to this clone: Other DNA sequences within the sample encode an identical CDR3. The chain recombines TRBV5-1 with TRBJ1-1; D not certain. The CDR3 loop spans 13 amino acids. Germline V lookup: CDR1 SGHRS, CDR2 YFSETQ. Trimming took 0 bases from V and 1 from J, leaving 4 bases between them. In DNA, the CDR3 is TGCGCCAGCAGCTTGGATAGGAACACTGAAGCTTTCTTT. Protein product: CASSLDRNTEAFF.

V and J are TRBV29-1 and TRBJ1-4, with 8 bases identical to TRBD1. CDR1 SQVTM and CDR2 ANQGSEA come from the germline V gene. Trimming took 6 bases from V and 8 from J; bases not matched to a gene: 8. The CDR3 is 13 amino acids. Here the CDR3 reads CSVETGGEEKLFF. CDR3 nucleotide sequence: TGCAGCGTGGAAACAGGGGGAGAGGAAAAACTGTTTTTT.

The rearrangement uses TRBV14 and TRBJ2-3, with D possibly matching TRBD1 (6 bases). Germline CDR1 is SGHDN and CDR2 is FVKESK. V was shortened by 2 bases and J by 7 bases, with 19 bases between the two germline ends. The CDR3 length is 16 residues. The CDR3 reads CASSQQGISFRNTQYF. CDR3 coding DNA: TGTGCCAGCAGCCAACAGGGGATTTCATTCCGGAATACGCAGTATTTT.

This clone has only a few counts. The chain carries TRBV18 and TRBJ2-7, with 7 bases lining up with TRBD1. V lost 0 bases and J lost 2; bases outside the gene matches: 4. Germline V gene data show CDR1 as KGHSH and CDR2 as LQKENI. The CDR3 is 15 amino acids. The CDR3 reads CASSPPRTGPYEQYF. The CDR3 nucleotides are TGTGCCAGCTCACCACCTAGGACAGGACCCTACGAGCAGTACTTC. The variable domain in full, completed from reference TRBV18 and TRBJ2-7, reads NAGVMQNPRHLVRRRGQEARLRCSPMKGHSHVYWYRQLPEEGLKFMVYLQKENIIDESGMPKERFSAEFPKEGPSILRIQQVVRGDSAAYFCASSPPRTGPYEQYFGPGTRLTVT.

V usage is TRBV28 and J usage is TRBJ2-5; TRBD1 agrees at 9 bases. CDR3 length: 14 residues. Germline CDR1 is MDHEN and CDR2 is SYDVKM. Germline trimming cut 6 bases from V and 5 bases from J; bases unmatched to any gene: 7. The CDR3 nucleotides are TGTGCCAGCAGCGACCACAGGGGGCTGGAGACCCAGTACTTC. Translation gives CASSDHRGLETQYF.

The chain employs TRBV7-9 and TRBJ1-1; 11 nucleotides match TRBD1. V dropped 4 bases and J dropped 4; count of bases not matched to a gene: 5. Germline V gene sequence: CDR1 SEHNR, CDR2 FQNEAQ (reference sequence). This CDR3 is 15 amino acids long. The CDR3 is CASSSGQGGVTEAFF. In DNA, the CDR3 is TGTGCCAGCAGCTCGGGACAGGGGGGAGTCACTGAAGCTTTCTTT.

This chain links TRBV28 with TRBJ2-7, with D perhaps TRBD1 (5 bases). Germline V gene data show CDR1 as MDHEN and CDR2 as SYDVKM. CDR3 length: 11 amino acids. V was cut by 8 bases and J by 2 bases, with 7 bases left in between. CDR3 nucleotides: TGTGCCAGCGCAGGGCCCTACGAGCAGTACTTC. Translating gives CASAGPYEQYF. Complete variable domain (other parts from reference TRBV28 and TRBJ2-7): DVKVTQSSRYLVKRTGEKVFLECVQDMDHENMFWYRQDPGLGLRLIYFSYDVKMKEKGDIPEGYSVSREKKERFSLILESASTNQTSMYLCASAGPYEQYFGPGTRLTVT.

This clone was observed a few times. The chain employs TRBV7-9 and TRBJ1-5; TRBD1 matches 9 bases. The CDR3 covers 14 residues. V lost 4 bases, J lost 7 bases, and 5 bases stayed unmatched. Germline V gene data show CDR1 as SEHNR and CDR2 as FQNEAQ (reference sequence). This CDR3 reads CASSSMDRGQPQHF. The CDR3 bases are TGTGCCAGCAGCTCGATGGACAGGGGCCAGCCCCAGCATTTT.

This clone was counted between two and nine times. V usage is TRBV27 and J usage is TRBJ1-5; D gene uncertain. The CDR3 covers 10 residues. Germline lookup yields CDR1 MNHEY and CDR2 SMNVEV (reference sequence). V gave up 11 bases and J gave up 8 bases, with 10 bases separating them. CDR3 sequence: CAPSREPQHF. The CDR3 coding sequence is TGTGCCCCTTCGAGGGAGCCCCAGCATTTT.

The rearrangement joins TRBV4-1 to TRBJ2-1, with a possible D match to TRBD2 (5 bases). The V and J ends lost 1 base and 0 bases respectively, with 19 bases between them. This CDR3 region has 19 residues. The germline V gene encodes CDR1 MGHRA and CDR2 YSYEKL. DNA for the CDR3: TGCGCCAGCAGCCAAGTTGCTCTAGCTAGTTTTAGCTCCTACAATGAGCAGTTCTTC. Translated: CASSQVALASFSSYNEQFF.

The CDR3 sequence: CASSQQGGDEQYF. In DNA form, the CDR3 reads TGCGCCAGCAGCCAACAAGGGGGTGACGAGCAGTACTTC. V and J are TRBV5-1 and TRBJ2-7; TRBD1 might be the D (6 bases). The CDR3 runs to 13 residues. CDR1 and CDR2 from the germline V gene are SGHRS and YFSETQ. Trimming left V 4 bases short and J 5 bases short, with 13 bases between. Supplemented by reference TRBV5-1 and TRBJ2-7, the full variable domain reads KAGVTQTPRYLIKTRGQQVTLSCSPISGHRSVSWYQQTPGQGLQFLFEYFSETQRNKGNFPGRFSGRQFSNSRSEMNVSTLELGDSALYLCASSQQGGDEQYFGPGTRLTVT.

This clone turned up a few times. The V and J genes are TRBV29-1 and TRBJ2-3; TRBD2 agrees at 9 bases. Germline CDR1 is SQVTM and CDR2 is ANQGSEA. This CDR3 is 15 amino acids long. V lost 6 bases, J lost 5 bases, and 12 bases stayed unmatched. CDR3 DNA sequence: TGCAGCGTGACTCCCGCAGCGGGGGGAGTAGATACGCAGTATTTT. This sequence encodes CSVTPAAGGVDTQYF.

The chain joins TRBV28 to TRBJ2-3, with 9 positions matching TRBD2. Trimming cost V 3 bases and J 10 bases; bases outside gene matches: 2. This CDR3 has 12 amino acids. Germline V lookup: CDR1 MDHEN, CDR2 SYDVKM. The CDR3 is CASSLGGGAQYF. The CDR3 nucleotides read TGTGCCAGCAGTTTGGGCGGGGGGGCGCAGTATTTT.

The chain joins TRBV6-4 to TRBJ2-4; possible D gene TRBD2, 6 bases. The germline V gene has CDR1 MRHNA and CDR2 SNTAGT. Trimming shortened V by 6 bases and J by 8 bases, and 20 bases separated the two germline ends. There are 15 residues in the CDR3. The CDR3 coding sequence is TGTGCCAGCAGCGACACGGGGGACCCACGGGACATTCAGTACTTC. This translates into CASSDTGDPRDIQYF.

V usage is TRBV15 and J usage is TRBJ1-2; D perhaps matches TRBD1 (5 bases). Germline V gives CDR1 LNHNV, CDR2 YYDKDF (reference sequence). The CDR3 length is 15 residues. The V and J ends lost 0 bases and 2 bases respectively, with 10 bases between them. The DNA for the CDR3 is TGTGCCACCAGCAGAGACTCGGGGGGGAACTATGGCTACACCTTC. The encoded protein is CATSRDSGGNYGYTF.

This sequence joins TRBV11-2 and TRBJ2-1; D not resolved. CDR3 length: 13 amino acids. CDR1 SGHAT and CDR2 FQNNGV come from the germline V gene. The V end lost 5 bases, the J end lost 6 bases, and 11 bases lay between the germline ends. This CDR3 is CASSPHRVNEQFF. The DNA for the CDR3 is TGTGCCAGCAGCCCTCATAGAGTCAATGAGCAGTTCTTC.

This clone appeared a few times. This chain uses TRBV27 with TRBJ2-2; a possible D gene is TRBD1 (6 bases). The CDR3 contains 13 residues. Germline V gene data show CDR1 as MNHEY and CDR2 as SMNVEV (reference sequence). V lost 5 bases and J 6 bases, leaving 10 bases between the germline ends. The CDR3 coding sequence is TGTGCCAGCAGTCAACAGGGCTCCGGGGAGCTGTTTTTT. Its translation: CASSQQGSGELFF.

A few counts support this clone. The chain couples TRBV18 to TRBJ1-2; D gene uncertain. This CDR3 has 13 amino acids. Germline V gives CDR1 KGHSH, CDR2 LQKENI. V was cut by 1 base and J by 3 bases, with 6 bases left in between. This chain's CDR3 is CASSPLGDYGYTF. The CDR3 nucleotides are TGTGCCAGCTCACCACTGGGAGACTATGGCTACACCTTC.

This rearrangement joins TRBV18 to TRBJ2-5, with D possibly being TRBD2 (5 bases). The DNA end is a closer match to TRBJ2-7, so the J assignment may be wrong. Germline lookup yields CDR1 KGHSH and CDR2 LQKENI. The CDR3 spans 15 residues. CDR3: CASSPKGRDSYEQYF. CDR3 DNA: TGTGCCAGCTCACCGAAAGGACGGGATTCCTACGAGCAGTACTTC.

This chain links TRBV30 with TRBJ2-1; D might be TRBD1 (5 bases). Germline CDR1 reads GTSNPN; CDR2 reads SVGIG (reference sequence). The CDR3 covers 14 residues. Trimming stripped 2 bases from V and 7 bases from J, with 15 bases between. CDR3 DNA: TGTGCCTGGAGTACAGGTTGGGTCGGGAATGAGCAGTTCTTC. It is translated as CAWSTGWVGNEQFF. Looking up the rest from reference TRBV30 and TRBJ2-1 gives the full variable domain: SQTIHQWPATLVQPVGSPLSLECTVEGTSNPNLYWYRQAAGRGLQLLFYSVGIGQISSEVPQNLSASRPQDRQFILSSKKLLLSDSGFYLCAWSTGWVGNEQFFGPGTRLTVL.

This chain uses TRBV7-9 with TRBJ2-3, with a tentative D call TRBD1 (6 bases). The germline CDR1 and CDR2 sequences are SEHNR and FQNEAQ (reference sequence). V was pared by 5 bases and J by 5 bases, with 8 bases between. This CDR3 region has 12 residues. The CDR3 loop is CASSPQGDTQYF. Written as DNA, the CDR3 is TGTGCCAGCAGCCCACAGGGAGATACGCAGTATTTT.

The genes are TRBV30 and TRBJ1-2; tentatively, D is TRBD1 (6 bases). Germline V gene lookup returns CDR1 GTSNPN and CDR2 SVGIG (reference sequence). CDR3 length: 13 amino acids. V dropped 1 base and J dropped 6 bases, with 12 bases sitting between them. The CDR3: CAWSDQAGDGYTF. As DNA, the CDR3 is TGTGCCTGGAGTGATCAAGCAGGGGATGGCTACACCTTC. Filled out from reference TRBV30 and TRBJ1-2, the complete variable domain reads SQTIHQWPATLVQPVGSPLSLECTVEGTSNPNLYWYRQAAGRGLQLLFYSVGIGQISSEVPQNLSASRPQDRQFILSSKKLLLSDSGFYLCAWSDQAGDGYTFGSGTRLTVV.

The chain employs TRBV27 and TRBJ1-1; 7 bases agree with TRBD1. The CDR3 covers 11 residues. J was trimmed by 11 bases and V by 6 bases; bases with no gene match: 6. The germline gives CDR1 MNHEY, CDR2 SMNVEV (reference sequence). The CDR3 DNA reads TGTGCCAGCAGGTCGACAGGGACGGCTTTCTTT. Its translation is CASRSTGTAFF.

This clone was seen a handful of times. The chain couples TRBV7-9 to TRBJ2-3, with 7 bases fitting TRBD1. V lost 5 bases and J lost 2; bases outside the gene matches: 10. The CDR3 has 16 amino acids. Looked up from germline, CDR1 is SEHNR and CDR2 is FQNEAQ (reference sequence). CDR3 sequence reads: CASSRGSGGNTDTQYF. The CDR3, as DNA: TGTGCCAGCAGCCGCGGGTCAGGGGGTAACACAGATACGCAGTATTTT.

The chain links TRBV7-3 to TRBJ2-1; 10 nucleotides match TRBD1. V lost 3 bases to trimming and J lost 7 bases; unmatched junction nucleotides: 6. This CDR3 is built from 15 residues. Germline-derived CDR1 and CDR2 are SGHTA and FQGTGA. CDR3 loop: CASSFGTGVSNEQFF. CDR3 nucleotide sequence: TGTGCCAGCAGCTTTGGGACAGGGGTATCAAATGAGCAGTTCTTC. Full variable domain (missing parts from reference TRBV7-3 and TRBJ2-1): GAGVSQTPSNKVTEKGKYVELRCDPISGHTALYWYRQSLGQGPEFLIYFQGTGAADDSGLPNDRFFAVRPEGSVSTLKIQRTERGDSAVYLCASSFGTGVSNEQFFGPGTRLTVL.

This clone was detected a few times. The V and J genes are TRBV18 and TRBJ2-2, with TRBD1 matching over 8 bases. The V and J ends lost 4 bases and 6 bases, in that order; junction bases with no gene match: 4. The CDR3 loop spans 14 amino acids. The germline V gene has CDR1 KGHSH and CDR2 LQKENI. The CDR3 loop reads CASSRQGQAGELFF. In DNA, the CDR3 is TGTGCCAGCTCACGGCAGGGACAGGCCGGGGAGCTGTTTTTT.